A single sample is the source of the 14 T cell receptor beta chains below, sequenced in a study of blood T cells in healthy people across ages (dated by TCRdb to between 2014 and 2016). The library was made by 5' RACE. Sequencing relied on an Illumina HiSeq 2500. A second 7 to 11 cycle PCR used a sample-barcoded 5' primer and a J-beta primer mix. The public sequencing data were trimmed at Q25 with fastp and processed into clonotypes with MiXCR by TCRdb, which kept only in-frame beta chains. Rows matching on CDR3 protein sequence are summarized as one entry with the most common DNA and genes. The sample records about 1.5 million distinct CDR3 sequences, around 40% of which are singletons. The top ten constitute approximately 4.1% of the sample. Material: blood. These TCRs come from a woman under 30 in good health.

Note on this clonotype: The junction does not match germline at one end; this may be a read error. The chain employs TRBV27 and TRBJ1-1, with no clear D. Germline V lookup: CDR1 MNHEY, CDR2 SMNVEV (reference sequence). The CDR3 has 11 residues. CDR3 DNA: TGTGCCGGCAGGACGAGCACTGAAGCTTTCTTT. It is translated as CAGRTSTEAFF.

The V call is TRBV9, the J call TRBJ2-5, with TRBD2 matching 8 bases. J was trimmed by 9 bases and V by 0 bases; bases with no gene match: 4. There are 13 residues in the CDR3. Germline V gives CDR1 SGDLS, CDR2 YYNGEE. The CDR3 is CASSVGSGGAQYF. The DNA of the CDR3 is TGTGCCAGCAGCGTAGGAAGCGGGGGCGCCCAGTACTTC.

A word on this clonotype: One end of the junction fails to match germline, which may point to a read error. V is TRBV20-1 and J is TRBJ1-3, with D possibly matching TRBD1 (5 bases). This CDR3 comprises 15 residues. Germline CDR1 is DFQATT and CDR2 is SNEGSKA (reference sequence). The CDR3 loop reads CSARAGRSSGNTIYF. The CDR3 DNA sequence: TGCAGTGCCAGAGCGGGACGGAGCTCTGGAAACACCATATATTTT.

The V and J genes are TRBV20-1 and TRBJ2-5, with TRBD2 identical over 12 bases. Germline V gene lookup returns CDR1 DFQATT and CDR2 SNEGSKA (reference sequence). This CDR3 comprises 15 residues. Trimming removed 7 bases from V and 11 bases from J; junction bases left unmatched: 17. CDR3 bases: TGCAGTGTTCCGGGACTAGCGGGTTTTAAGAATGAGCAGTACTTC. Protein product: CSVPGLAGFKNEQYF.

The chain employs TRBV6-5 and TRBJ2-4, with a weak D call TRBD2 (6 bases). In germline, CDR1 is MNHEY, CDR2 SVGAGI. The CDR3 loop spans 14 amino acids. Trimming shortened V by 6 bases and J by 14 bases, and 23 bases separated the two germline ends. DNA of the CDR3: TGTGCCAGCAGCCCTGGGACTTCTACCTACGAGAAGTACTTC. It specifies CASSPGTSTYEKYF.

This chain joins TRBV4-1 and TRBJ2-2; D possibly corresponds to TRBD1 (5 bases). The ends were cut back, 3 bases at V and 5 bases at J, with 16 bases in the middle. The length of the CDR3 is 16 residues. Germline V gives CDR1 MGHRA, CDR2 YSYEKL. CDR3 sequence (DNA): TGCGCCAGCAGCCACCAACCAGGGAAAGAAACCGGGGAGCTGTTTTTT. Translating gives CASSHQPGKETGELFF.

This clonotype occurred once. This chain connects TRBV7-2 to TRBJ1-1, with TRBD1 as a possible D gene (6 bases). Trimming left V 6 bases short and J 1 base short, with 18 bases between. This CDR3 contains 16 residues. Germline V gene data show CDR1 as SGHTA and CDR2 as FQGNSA. The chain's CDR3 is CASSKLPGTTNTEAFF. CDR3 bases: TGTGCCAGCAGTAAATTACCCGGGACAACGAACACTGAAGCTTTCTTT. The full variable domain, completed using reference TRBV7-2 and TRBJ1-1, is GAGVSQSPSNKVTEKGKDVELRCDPISGHTALYWYRQSLGQGLEFLIYFQGNSAPDKSGLPSDRFSAERTGGSVSTLTIQRTQQEDSAVYLCASSKLPGTTNTEAFFGQGTRLTVV.

V gene TRBV4-1 combines with J gene TRBJ2-1; 11 bases line up with TRBD2. CDR3 length equals 15 residues. V was pared by 6 bases and J by 8 bases, with 9 bases of the junction left unmatched. The germline CDR1 and CDR2 sequences are MGHRA and YSYEKL. The CDR3 bases are TGCGCCAGCAGGCATAGCGGGAGGGCCCCCTATGAGCAGTTCTTC. Its translation: CASRHSGRAPYEQFF.

This clonotype occurred a few times. The gene calls are TRBV20-1 and TRBJ1-1; D unclear. Germline assignment: CDR1 DFQATT and CDR2 SNEGSKA (reference sequence). This CDR3 has 11 amino acids. The CDR3 here is CSKAGVTEAFF. The CDR3 DNA sequence: TGCAGCAAAGCCGGGGTCACTGAAGCTTTCTTT.

This clonotype was found once. This CDR3 reads CASSKTLPTSGIDINTTDTQYF. In DNA, the CDR3 is TGTGCCAGCAGCAAAACCCTTCCGACTAGCGGGATCGATATCAATACCACAGATACGCAGTATTTT. This chain connects TRBV21-1 to TRBJ2-3; the table assigns TRBD2, which was not confirmed against the DNA. TRBV21-1 is a recognized pseudogene. The CDR3 is made up of 22 amino acids.

The genes are TRBV3-1 and TRBJ2-2; maybe TRBD1 (6 bases). V was pared by 2 bases and J by 5 bases, with 12 bases between. CDR3 length: 15 amino acids. Germline CDR1 is LGHDT and CDR2 is YNNKEL (reference sequence). The CDR3 DNA reads TGTGCCAGCAGCCAATCAGGGGCGCGGACCGGGGAGCTGTTTTTT. Protein: CASSQSGARTGELFF.

This clonotype has only a few counts. This chain links TRBV6-5 with TRBJ2-5; TRBD2 matches at 13 bases. TRBJ2-7 matches the DNA end more closely, so the J call is doubtful. The CDR3 totals 17 residues. Germline V CDR1 and CDR2: MNHEY, SVGAGI. DNA of the CDR3: TGTGCCAGCAGTTTCAGGACTAGCGGGAGTGGCGACTACGAGCAGTACTTC. Protein product: CASSFRTSGSGDYEQYF.

This chain uses TRBV10-3 with TRBJ1-5; 9 bases match TRBD1. V shed 0 bases and J 4 bases; nucleotides not matched to a gene: 4. Per the germline V gene, CDR1 is ENHRY and CDR2 is SYGVKD. This CDR3 comprises 16 residues. Written as DNA, the CDR3 is TGTGCCATCAGTGAGTCATCACAGGGGGCTAATCAGCCCCAGCATTTT. Protein sequence: CAISESSQGANQPQHF.

This clonotype appeared a few times. The chain joins TRBV5-6 to TRBJ1-2; 8 bases agree with TRBD1. CDR1 SGHDT and CDR2 YYEEEE come from the germline V gene. V was clipped by 6 bases and J by 3 bases; unmatched bases: 7. The CDR3 consists of 14 residues. This CDR3 reads CASNSQGADYGYTF. CDR3 DNA sequence: TGTGCCAGCAACTCGCAGGGGGCTGACTATGGCTACACCTTC.